The clone carrying this TCR beta chain has a count of ten or more. Germline CDR1 is SGHRS and CDR2 is YFSETQ. The CDR3 loop spans 15 amino acids. Trimming stripped 4 bases from V and 0 bases from J, with 12 bases between. Time point given: newly diagnosed GD, antithyroid drugs for less than 3 months. RNA isolated from PBMCs was used to make the TCR library. This entry belongs to a study of regulatory T cells in long-lasting Graves disease. iRepertoire HTBI primers and Arm-PCR of CDR3 regions built TCR beta libraries. In TCRdb, the multiplex PCR reads were re-called with MiXCR into one record per CDR3 protein. The sample comprises approximately 490,000 distinct CDR3 sequences, 15% to 20% of which are singletons, and 12% rests with the top ten. Another study also made use of these data, one on T cells in Graves' hyperthyroidism and ophthalmopathy.

The specimen comprised peripheral blood mononuclear cells (PBMCs), sampled at new diagnosis, from a patient treated with antithyroid drugs. The source of this sequence is a man in his forties with Graves disease. The chain has TRBV5-1 and TRBJ2-3, with a tentative D call TRBD2 (6 bases). The CDR3 sequence is CASSPMRGSTDTQYF. The CDR3 DNA reads as TGCGCCAGCAGCCCCATGCGGGGAAGCACAGATACGCAGTATTTT.